The present T cell receptor beta chain was sequenced within a study of beta chain features in type 1 diabetes. Study results and caveats: Patients with Type 1 diabetes showed moderately but significantly shorter TCRB CDR3s in all four CD4+ subsets.

This clone was recorded many times. Its matching antigen is unknown. What was sequenced were expressed TCRB transcripts, since all of the isolated RNA had been reverse transcribed. Clones were read by immunoSEQ multiplex PCR, and TCRdb kept only the in-frame ones, dropping some. This repertoire shows 300,000 to 400,000 clones, approximately 10% found once; its top ten account for approximately 1%. Using CD45RO/CCR7/CD25/CD127/CD95/CD27, CD4+ naive, central memory, regulatory and stem cell-like memory cells were sorted. CDR1 is SGHAT, CDR2 FQNNGV, per germline. Losses at the gene ends were 6 bases for V and 3 bases for J; bases not matched to a gene: 7. The CDR3 is 14 amino acids.

This chain uses TRBV11-2 with TRBJ2-7; 8 bases fit TRBD2. The sequenced sample consisted of central memory CD4+ T cells from blood. This TCR was recovered from a man aged 30 to 45 with type 1 diabetes. For the CDR3, the DNA is TGTGCCAGCAGTCGGGGGGGCCTCAACTACGAGCAGTACTTC. It codes for CASSRGGLNYEQYF.